These 6 T cell receptor beta chains came from one sample sequenced in a study of blood T cell repertoires in COVID-19 (dated by TCRdb to the early 2020s). The library was made by the immunoSEQ multiplex PCR assay. The immuneACCESS repertoire file appears here via TCRdb, limited to in-frame rearrangements. These files lack a portion of the clones; in checked studies, under half of the deficit traces to unresolved V genes, and the cause of the others is not known. The sample table shows over 250,000 clones, and roughly 86% are seen once. Together, the top ten hold approximately 2.4% of the sample. Sequenced: PBMCs or T cells enriched from blood (not recorded which). These receptors came from a woman aged 18 to 35 who had recovered from COVID-19.

The CDR3 DNA sequence: TGTGCCAGCAGTCTAGCGGTTCCCGACCAAGAGACCCAGTACTTC. Its translation: CASSLAVPDQETQYF. The rearrangement links TRBV28 to TRBJ2-5, with 7 nucleotides matching TRBD2. The CDR3 has 15 amino acids. J lost 0 bases, V lost 5 bases, and 6 bases had no gene match. Germline values: CDR1 MDHEN, CDR2 SYDVKM.

CDR3 in DNA: TGTGCCAGTAGTATTTGGGACAGGGCCCACGAGCAGTACTTC. It encodes CASSIWDRAHEQYF. This chain joins TRBV19 and TRBJ2-7; 9 bases are a match to TRBD1. This CDR3 has 14 amino acids. Germline V gene data show CDR1 as LNHDA and CDR2 as SQIVND (reference sequence). V shed 3 bases, J shed 5 bases, and the junction held 5 bases outside the gene matches.

The table lists this clone with a count of one. This chain joins TRBV3-1 (or the pseudogene TRBV3-2) and TRBJ2-3; no reliable D call. V was trimmed by 1 base and J by 2 bases, leaving 7 bases between them. CDR3 length: 14 amino acids. Per the germline V gene, CDR1 is LGHDT and CDR2 is YNNKEL (reference sequence). The CDR3 here is CASSQGRNTDTQYF. The CDR3 DNA reads as TGTGCCAGCAGCCAAGGGCGGAACACAGATACGCAGTATTTT.

The rearrangement joins TRBV28 to TRBJ1-4; 7 bases match TRBD1. Germline assignment: CDR1 MDHEN and CDR2 SYDVKM. The CDR3 loop spans 13 amino acids. V gave up 3 bases and J gave up 12 bases; unmatched junction bases: 7. The CDR3 DNA is TGTGCCAGCAGTTTGAACAGGGGTACTGAACTGTTTTTT. It codes for CASSLNRGTELFF.

The rearrangement links TRBV4-2 to TRBJ2-5, with TRBD2 matching 12 bases. V shed 0 bases, J shed 4 bases, and the junction held 3 bases outside the gene matches. This CDR3 is built from 16 residues. Germline lookup yields CDR1 LGHNA and CDR2 YNFKEQ. CDR3 loop: CASSQETSGRGETQYF. In DNA, the CDR3 is TGTGCCAGCAGCCAAGAGACTAGCGGGAGAGGAGAGACCCAGTACTTC.

This clone was seen only a few times. This chain connects TRBV4-3 to TRBJ2-1; the match to TRBD2 covers 9 bases. J gave up 4 bases and V 4 bases, and 11 bases lay outside the gene matches. The germline gives CDR1 LGHNA, CDR2 YSLEER. The length of the CDR3 is 17 residues. CDR3 protein: CASSPKWASGDYNEQFF. CDR3 DNA sequence: TGCGCCAGCAGCCCCAAATGGGCTAGCGGGGATTACAATGAGCAGTTCTTC.